A single sample gave rise to the 16 T cell receptor beta chains below, sequenced in a study of response to subunit inactivated influenza vaccine. One entry per CDR3 protein results from TCRdb running MiXCR on the RT-PCR reads. The sample has about half a million distinct CDR3 sequences, approximately 11% seen once. The material sequenced was PBMCs from blood, taken roughly 6 weeks after vaccination. The receptor set was obtained from a man aged 45-60 years who received an inactivated influenza vaccine.

The sample holds many counts of this clonotype. This chain connects TRBV7-2 to TRBJ1-5; a weak D match, TRBD1 (5 bases). CDR1 and CDR2 (germline): SGHTA, FQGNSA. The CDR3 contains 14 residues. V lost 6 bases and J 5 bases, leaving 14 bases between the germline ends. The DNA of the CDR3 is TGTGCCAGCAGGCACCGGGACCGACATCAGCCCCAGCATTTT. This encodes CASRHRDRHQPQHF. The full variable domain, in which reference TRBV7-2 and TRBJ1-5 provide the parts outside the CDR3, is GAGVSQSPSNKVTEKGKDVELRCDPISGHTALYWYRQSLGQGLEFLIYFQGNSAPDKSGLPSDRFSAERTGGSVSTLTIQRTQQEDSAVYLCASRHRDRHQPQHFGDGTRLSIL.

This clonotype was observed a handful of times. This sequence joins TRBV28 and TRBJ1-3, with D unresolved. The CDR3 runs to 11 residues. The germline CDR1 and CDR2 sequences are MDHEN and SYDVKM. Trimming removed 7 bases at V and 11 bases at J, with 12 bases between. The CDR3 coding sequence is TGTGCCAGCACCGCTGGTGGGGCCATATATTTT. Encoded protein: CASTAGGAIYF.

This clonotype was seen more than once but under ten times. This rearrangement joins TRBV28 to TRBJ2-3; D possibly corresponds to TRBD2 (5 bases). The CDR3 has 14 residues. Trimming cost V 6 bases and J 7 bases, with 17 bases left between them. CDR1 is MDHEN and CDR2 is SYDVKM in the germline V gene. The CDR3, as DNA: TGTGCCAGCAGGGTAGAAGGTAGCGTGTATACGCAGTATTTT. Translated, it gives CASRVEGSVYTQYF.

The chain couples TRBV24-1 to TRBJ2-4, with 8 bases lining up with TRBD1. Germline V gene lookup returns CDR1 KGHDR and CDR2 SFDVKD. The CDR3 covers 12 residues. V gave up 9 bases and J gave up 9 bases; unmatched junction bases: 6. The CDR3 coding sequence is TGTGCCACCTCCGACAGGGGCAGCATTCAGTACTTC. Its translation: CATSDRGSIQYF.

This chain joins TRBV12-3 or TRBV12-4 and TRBJ2-7; D unclear. V was cut by 2 bases and J by 1 base, with 21 bases left in between. The CDR3 has 18 amino acids. CDR3: CASSLRISKAAHSYEQYF. The DNA of the CDR3 is TGTGCCAGCAGTTTAAGAATAAGTAAGGCAGCCCATTCCTACGAGCAGTACTTC.

This clonotype occurred a few times. V and J are TRBV7-6 and TRBJ2-5, with 8 bases aligning to TRBD2. The CDR3 consists of 16 residues. The V gene end was trimmed by 2 bases and the J gene end by 1 base; junction bases not matched to a gene: 6. Germline V CDR1 and CDR2: SGHVS, FNYEAQ. In DNA, the CDR3 is TGTGCCAGCAGCTTAAATAGCGGGAACCTCCAAGAGACCCAGTACTTC. Amino acids: CASSLNSGNLQETQYF.

This clonotype was detected many times. The rearrangement joins TRBV11-2 to TRBJ2-5, with a weak D call TRBD2 (5 bases). The CDR3 sequence is 16 residues long. Germline V gene data show CDR1 as SGHAT and CDR2 as FQNNGV. Trimming shortened V by 1 base and J by 2 bases, and 14 bases separated the two germline ends. The CDR3 sequence: CASSLVFARVQETQYF. The CDR3 bases are TGTGCCAGCAGCTTAGTCTTTGCGCGGGTACAAGAGACCCAGTACTTC.

This clonotype was picked up many times. This chain uses TRBV29-1 with TRBJ2-4, with TRBD2 as a possible D gene (6 bases). The germline gives CDR1 SQVTM, CDR2 ANQGSEA. Trimming stripped 4 bases from V and 2 bases from J, with 12 bases between. CDR3 size: 14 residues. This CDR3 is CSVAAGTSKNIQYF. Written as DNA, the CDR3 is TGCAGCGTTGCTGCGGGAACGTCCAAAAACATTCAGTACTTC. The full variable domain, rest sourced from reference TRBV29-1 and TRBJ2-4, is SAVISQKPSRDICQRGTSLTIQCQVDSQVTMMFWYRQQPGQSLTLIATANQGSEATYESGFVIDKFPISRPNLTFSTLTVSNMSPEDSSIYLCSVAAGTSKNIQYFGAGTRLSVL.

The rearrangement uses TRBV3-1 and TRBJ2-7, with 10 bases aligning to TRBD1. CDR3 length: 14 amino acids. V shed 1 base, J shed 3 bases, and the junction held 0 bases outside the gene matches. Per germline, CDR1 LGHDT and CDR2 YNNKEL (reference sequence). Written as DNA, the CDR3 is TGTGCCAGCAGCCAAGGGACAGGGGGCTACGAGCAGTACTTC. Translating it yields CASSQGTGGYEQYF.

This clonotype was observed at least ten times. The rearrangement uses TRBV5-1 and TRBJ1-2; D perhaps matches TRBD1 (6 bases). Germline assignment: CDR1 SGHRS and CDR2 YFSETQ. This CDR3 contains 15 residues. The V end lost 0 bases, the J end lost 4 bases, and 13 bases lay between the germline ends. CDR3 residues: CASSLDGQSLYGYTF. The CDR3 DNA sequence: TGCGCCAGCAGCTTGGACGGACAGTCTCTCTATGGCTACACCTTC.

This clonotype was seen a handful of times. The chain is built from TRBV5-5 and TRBJ2-7; D uncertain. This CDR3 spans 13 amino acids. Trimming took 4 bases from V and 3 from J, leaving 11 bases between them. Germline assignment: CDR1 SGHKS and CDR2 YYEKEE (reference sequence). The DNA for the CDR3 is TGTGCCAGCAGCGAGGACGGTAACTACGAGCAGTACTTC. Amino acids: CASSEDGNYEQYF.

Only a few counts were recorded for this clonotype. The rearrangement uses TRBV20-1 and TRBJ2-5; no clear D. The V end lost 2 bases, the J end lost 5 bases, and 18 bases lay between the germline ends. This CDR3 has 15 amino acids. Germline loops: CDR1 DFQATT, CDR2 SNEGSKA (reference sequence). CDR3 loop: CSARNLRGPSETQYF. The CDR3, as DNA: TGCAGTGCTAGAAACCTACGAGGACCCTCCGAGACCCAGTACTTC.

This clonotype was observed a handful of times. CDR3 sequence reads: CSVPTNSPGTQYF. The CDR3 DNA reads TGCAGTGTCCCAACCAACAGCCCTGGGACCCAGTACTTC. The chain joins TRBV20-1 to TRBJ2-5, with D unclear. Trimming removed 7 bases at V and 7 bases at J, with 19 bases between. CDR1 is DFQATT and CDR2 is SNEGSKA in the germline V gene (reference sequence). The CDR3 consists of 13 residues.

V gene TRBV7-8 combines with J gene TRBJ2-2, with TRBD2 matching over 8 bases. V lost 2 bases to trimming and J lost 4 bases; unmatched junction nucleotides: 3. CDR3 length equals 15 residues. Germline lookup yields CDR1 SGHVS and CDR2 FQNEAQ. The CDR3 protein is CASSLRTSPTGELFF. The CDR3 nucleotides read TGTGCCAGCAGCTTAAGGACTAGCCCCACCGGGGAGCTGTTTTTT.

This clonotype has a count of ten or more. The chain couples TRBV7-8 to TRBJ2-3; D may be TRBD2 (5 bases). Germline CDR1 and CDR2: SGHVS and FQNEAQ. The length of the CDR3 is 18 residues. V was cut by 0 bases and J by 2 bases, with 18 bases left in between. The CDR3 spells CASSLAGIGLSTTDTQYF. The CDR3 DNA follows: TGTGCCAGCAGCTTAGCGGGTATTGGACTGTCGACCACAGATACGCAGTATTTT.

The sample holds a few counts of this clonotype. J is TRBJ2-1 and V is TRBV29-1, with D perhaps matching TRBD1 (5 bases). Deletions cut 7 bases from V and 6 bases from J, with 16 bases between. This CDR3 has 13 residues. From germline, CDR1 is SQVTM and CDR2 ANQGSEA. The DNA for the CDR3 is TGCAGCGCCGACGAATTTAGGGGCAATGAGCAGTTCTTC. Protein sequence: CSADEFRGNEQFF.